The clone carrying this T cell receptor beta chain was observed many times. This entry comes from a study of T cells in Graves' hyperthyroidism and ophthalmopathy. Study context: Blood from the periphery was taken at initial diagnosis, before any treatment.

From RNA transcripts, TCR beta CDR3 regions were amplified. The HTBI primer set drove a first-round RT-PCR of the TCR CDR3. TCRdb reprocessed the multiplex PCR reads with MiXCR, giving one entry per CDR3 protein. The table records about 360,000 distinct CDR3 sequences, just under 25% of them present only once. The origin of this receptor is a man between 50 and 59 years old with Graves' hyperthyroidism. The sample comprised blood.

The CDR3 reads CASSPREGYEQYF. As DNA, the CDR3 is TGTGCCAGCTCACCACGAGAAGGCTACGAGCAGTACTTC. The chain uses TRBV18 and TRBJ2-7, with D unclear. CDR1 and CDR2 from the germline V gene are KGHSH and LQKENI. V was trimmed by 1 base and J by 3 bases, leaving 7 bases between them. CDR3 length: 13 residues.